These 19 T cell receptor beta chains originate from one sample sequenced in a study of blood T cell repertoires in COVID-19. TCRdb's table, derived via immunoSEQ multiplex PCR, lists solely in-frame clones and lacks some. The sample includes 52,000 or so clones, around nine tenths of them seen just once. The sequenced sample consisted of peripheral blood. These receptors were taken from an older woman with active COVID-19.

The sample holds a few counts of this clone. This rearrangement joins TRBV6-1 to TRBJ1-6; TRBD1 aligns across 7 bases. The germline CDR1 and CDR2 sequences are MNHNS and SASEGT. The CDR3 runs 14 residues. V shed 1 base and J 17 bases; nucleotides not matched to a gene: 11. The CDR3 coding sequence is TGTGCCAGCAGTGAAGTAGGGGACAGTGCCCCTGTCCACTTT. The encoded protein is CASSEVGDSAPVHF.

This chain uses TRBV5-1 with TRBJ2-7; D possibly corresponds to TRBD2 (5 bases). This CDR3 contains 15 residues. Germline V CDR1 and CDR2: SGHRS, YFSETQ. V was cut by 0 bases and J by 0 bases, with 10 bases left in between. In DNA, the CDR3 is TGCGCCAGCAGCTTGGGGTGGAGGAGCTCCTACGAGCAGTACTTC. As protein: CASSLGWRSSYEQYF.

The genes are TRBV5-5 and TRBJ2-7; D ambiguous. The CDR3 is made up of 14 amino acids. CDR1 is SGHKS and CDR2 is YYEKEE in the germline V gene (reference sequence). V lost 4 bases to trimming and J lost 0 bases, with 11 bases between them. CDR3 protein: CASSLPPLSYEQYF. CDR3 nucleotides: TGTGCCAGCAGCCTACCCCCACTCTCCTACGAGCAGTACTTC.

The rearrangement links TRBV5-6 to TRBJ2-1; 12 nucleotides match TRBD2. With 4 bases clipped from V and 7 bases from J, the junction kept 0 bases outside the gene matches. Germline values: CDR1 SGHDT, CDR2 YYEEEE. The CDR3 runs to 13 residues. The DNA for the CDR3 is TGTGCCAGCAGCGGACTAGCGGGAAATGAGCAGTTCTTC. Encoded protein: CASSGLAGNEQFF.

The chain links TRBV19 to TRBJ1-5, with 7 nucleotides matching TRBD1. With V trimmed by 4 bases and J by 5 bases, 8 bases remained unmatched. CDR1 is LNHDA, CDR2 SQIVND, per germline (reference sequence). The CDR3 covers 15 residues. The CDR3 DNA follows: TGTGCCAGTAGTAAGGACAGGTTAGCCCATCAGCCCCAGCATTTT. Residues: CASSKDRLAHQPQHF.

The chain is built from TRBV7-8 and TRBJ1-4; D is uncertain. The CDR3 contains 16 residues. The germline V gene has CDR1 SGHVS and CDR2 FQNEAQ. V was clipped by 5 bases and J by 4 bases, with 17 bases between them. The CDR3 nucleotides are TGTGCCAGCAGCCTAGGCCGAGGCACACTTAATGAAAAACTGTTTTTT. This translates into CASSLGRGTLNEKLFF.

The rearrangement joins TRBV27 to TRBJ2-5, with 13 nucleotides matching TRBD2. This CDR3 spans 18 amino acids. V gave up 3 bases and J gave up 5 bases; unmatched junction bases: 12. The V gene's germline CDR1 is MNHEY and CDR2 SMNVEV (reference sequence). The chain's CDR3 is CASSLGRLAGGIAETQYF. The CDR3 nucleotides are TGTGCCAGCAGTTTGGGGAGACTAGCGGGGGGTATAGCGGAGACCCAGTACTTC.

This rearrangement joins TRBV28 to TRBJ1-5, with a weak D call TRBD1 (5 bases). Per germline, CDR1 MDHEN and CDR2 SYDVKM. V was clipped by 3 bases and J by 0 bases, with 18 bases between them. This CDR3 is built from 18 residues. The DNA for the CDR3 is TGTGCCAGCAGTTTGTCGGGACTCAATACAATTAGCAATCAGCCCCAGCATTTT. It specifies CASSLSGLNTISNQPQHF. The full variable domain, its missing parts supplied by reference TRBV28 and TRBJ1-5, is DVKVTQSSRYLVKRTGEKVFLECVQDMDHENMFWYRQDPGLGLRLIYFSYDVKMKEKGDIPEGYSVSREKKERFSLILESASTNQTSMYLCASSLSGLNTISNQPQHFGDGTRLSIL.

The chain couples TRBV6-2 or TRBV6-3 to TRBJ2-1; 15 bases align to TRBD2. V lost 5 bases, J lost 8 bases, and 4 bases stayed unmatched. Germline loops: CDR1 MNHEY, CDR2 SVGEGT. The CDR3 consists of 15 residues. CDR3 protein: CASSPGLAGGYEQFF. The CDR3 coding sequence is TGTGCCAGCAGTCCCGGACTAGCGGGAGGGTATGAGCAGTTCTTC.

The rearrangement links TRBV10-3 to TRBJ2-2, with TRBD2 identical over 9 bases. From germline, CDR1 is ENHRY and CDR2 SYGVKD. CDR3 length: 17 residues. V lost 5 bases to trimming and J lost 0 bases; unmatched junction nucleotides: 7. The CDR3 DNA is TGTGCCATCAGTTTAGCGGGAGTAGGTGCGAACACCGGGGAGCTGTTTTTT. Protein product: CAISLAGVGANTGELFF.

Written as DNA, the CDR3 is TGCGCCAGCAGCACAGGGGGGGACTCTGGAAACACCATATATTTT. Translation gives CASSTGGDSGNTIYF. The chain recombines TRBV5-1 with TRBJ1-3; TRBD1 matches at 8 bases. V lost 4 bases, J lost 0 bases, and 3 bases stayed unmatched. Germline CDR1 and CDR2: SGHRS and YFSETQ. The CDR3 contains 15 residues.

The chain employs TRBV3-1 (or the pseudogene TRBV3-2) and TRBJ1-4, with D unresolved. V was clipped by 0 bases and J by 0 bases, with 5 bases between them. This CDR3 is 15 amino acids long. The germline CDR1 and CDR2 sequences are LGHDT and YNNKEL (reference sequence). The DNA of the CDR3 is TGTGCCAGCAGCCAAGAAACAGCAACTAATGAAAAACTGTTTTTT. This sequence encodes CASSQETATNEKLFF.

Only a few counts were recorded for this clone. The CDR3 DNA reads as TGCGCCAGCAGCCAAGGGATCGTACCAGGGAAGTTGGTGGCGGCCAAAAACATTCAGTACTTC. It translates to CASSQGIVPGKLVAAKNIQYF. This chain uses TRBV4-1 with TRBJ2-4; D possibly corresponds to TRBD1 (5 bases). The CDR3 loop spans 21 amino acids. The V and J ends lost 1 base and 1 base respectively, with 26 bases between them. Germline values: CDR1 MGHRA, CDR2 YSYEKL.

The rearrangement uses TRBV5-1 and TRBJ2-3, with D possibly TRBD1 on 5 matching bases. Germline V CDR1 and CDR2: SGHRS, YFSETQ. V was shortened by 0 bases and J by 4 bases, with 9 bases between the two germline ends. The CDR3 sequence is 14 residues long. The CDR3 loop reads CASSLEGAADTQYF. The CDR3 coding sequence is TGCGCCAGCAGCTTGGAAGGGGCGGCAGATACGCAGTATTTT.

This rearrangement joins TRBV24-1 to TRBJ2-3; D possibly corresponds to TRBD2 (6 bases). Per the germline V gene, CDR1 is KGHDR and CDR2 is SFDVKD. V lost 0 bases to trimming and J lost 0 bases, with 15 bases between them. The CDR3 has 18 residues. The CDR3, as DNA: TGTGCCACCAGTGATTTGCGTCGTGGAGCGGGCAGCACAGATACGCAGTATTTT. Translating it yields CATSDLRRGAGSTDTQYF.

This rearrangement joins TRBV11-3 to TRBJ2-2; the D is unclear. V lost 0 bases and J lost 3, with 8 bases in between. CDR1 and CDR2 (germline): SGHNT, YENEEA. CDR3 length: 15 amino acids. The CDR3 DNA sequence: TGTGCCAGCAGCTTAGATTTTTCGGACACCGGGGAGCTGTTTTTT. It specifies CASSLDFSDTGELFF.

This chain links TRBV19 with TRBJ1-6; D perhaps matches TRBD1 (5 bases). V lost 5 bases and J lost 0, with 11 bases in between. This CDR3 is built from 16 residues. Germline V CDR1 and CDR2: LNHDA, SQIVND (reference sequence). CDR3 DNA: TGTGCCAGTAGTGCCCGACAGAGCTCCTATAATTCACCCCTCCACTTT. Protein product: CASSARQSSYNSPLHF. Together with reference TRBV19 and TRBJ1-6, the CDR3 gives the full variable domain: DGGITQSPKYLFRKEGQNVTLSCEQNLNHDAMYWYRQDPGQGLRLIYYSQIVNDFQKGDIAEGYSVSREKKESFPLTVTSAQKNPTAFYLCASSARQSSYNSPLHFGNGTRLTVT.

V gene TRBV7-8 combines with J gene TRBJ2-3; 8 bases align to TRBD2. This CDR3 region has 14 residues. V was clipped by 3 bases and J by 3 bases; unmatched bases: 2. The germline V gene encodes CDR1 SGHVS and CDR2 FQNEAQ. CDR3 sequence reads: CASSFGGRTDTQYF. The CDR3 DNA reads as TGTGCCAGCAGCTTCGGCGGGAGGACAGATACGCAGTATTTT.

The V call is TRBV7-6, the J call TRBJ2-2; TRBD2 aligns across 7 bases. This CDR3 has 16 amino acids. With 0 bases clipped from V and 3 bases from J, the junction kept 4 bases outside the gene matches. Germline V gene sequence: CDR1 SGHVS, CDR2 FNYEAQ. The CDR3 DNA follows: TGTGCCAGCAGCTTAGCGGCGACTAGCTACACCGGGGAGCTGTTTTTT. It yields the protein CASSLAATSYTGELFF.